These 10 T cell receptor beta chains came from one sample sequenced in a study of T cell changes during pregnancy in multiple sclerosis. Clones were sequenced by immunoSEQ multiplex PCR, and TCRdb holds only the in-frame ones, with some missing. The sample has over 40,000 clones; around 90% are singletons. The sequencing used CD4+ T cells from peripheral blood mononuclear cells, collected in the second trimester of pregnancy. Receptors originate from a female donor with multiple sclerosis, enrolled in a pregnancy study.

This clone was seen only once. The rearrangement uses TRBV27 and TRBJ2-5, with TRBD2 matching over 7 bases. V shed 4 bases and J 5 bases; nucleotides not matched to a gene: 13. This CDR3 is 16 amino acids long. Germline CDR1 MNHEY, CDR2 SMNVEV (reference sequence). The CDR3 is CASSSLMGGGHETQYF. The CDR3 nucleotides are TGTGCCAGCAGTTCCTTAATGGGGGGAGGGCACGAGACCCAGTACTTC.

The chain is built from TRBV6-5 and TRBJ2-7, with 8 bases identical to TRBD1. Germline V lookup: CDR1 MNHEY, CDR2 SVGAGI. The length of the CDR3 is 12 residues. V shed 6 bases, J shed 10 bases, and the junction held 8 bases outside the gene matches. The CDR3 DNA reads TGTGCCAGCAGCCCCGGACAGGGACGACAGTACTTC. Amino acids: CASSPGQGRQYF.

The V gene is TRBV7-3, the J gene TRBJ2-1, with 9 positions matching TRBD2. The CDR3 contains 15 residues. J gave up 8 bases and V 2 bases, and 7 bases lay outside the gene matches. Per the germline V gene, CDR1 is SGHTA and CDR2 is FQGTGA. The CDR3 reads CASSLSGGRGDEQFF. The DNA for the CDR3 is TGTGCCAGCAGCTTATCTGGCGGGAGGGGTGATGAGCAGTTCTTC.

This chain connects TRBV19 to TRBJ1-3; D remains ambiguous. V was cut by 0 bases and J by 2 bases, with 5 bases left in between. The V gene's germline CDR1 is LNHDA and CDR2 SQIVND (reference sequence). The CDR3 extends over 14 amino acids. DNA for the CDR3: TGTGCCAGTAGTATAGACGGGACTGGAAACACCATATATTTT. Residues: CASSIDGTGNTIYF.

The chain couples TRBV4-2 to TRBJ2-2, with D uncertain. The CDR3 length is 15 residues. In germline, CDR1 is LGHNA, CDR2 YNFKEQ. The V end lost 3 bases, the J end lost 1 base, and 9 bases lay between the germline ends. CDR3 coding DNA: TGTGCCAGCAGCCAGCAAACAAGGAACACCGGGGAGCTGTTTTTT. It is translated as CASSQQTRNTGELFF.

This sequence joins TRBV6-1 and TRBJ2-3; 11 bases are a match to TRBD2. There are 14 residues in the CDR3. V gave up 6 bases and J gave up 5 bases; unmatched junction bases: 4. Germline assignment: CDR1 MNHNS and CDR2 SASEGT. For the CDR3, the DNA is TGTGCCAGCAGACTACTAGCGGGGGAAGATACGCAGTATTTT. This sequence encodes CASRLLAGEDTQYF.

The chain links TRBV14 to TRBJ2-3; 7 positions match TRBD1. After removal of 3 bases from V and 2 bases from J, the junction contained 14 bases not matched to a gene. CDR1 SGHDN and CDR2 FVKESK come from the germline V gene. This CDR3 is 18 amino acids long. CDR3: CASSQLTGLSPLTDTQYF. DNA for the CDR3: TGTGCCAGCAGCCAGCTGACAGGGCTCAGCCCCCTCACAGATACGCAGTATTTT.

This chain links TRBV4-1 with TRBJ2-1, with 11 bases matching TRBD2. Germline assignment: CDR1 MGHRA and CDR2 YSYEKL. Trimming at V came to 0 bases and at J to 6 bases, leaving 4 bases not matched to a gene. The CDR3 consists of 16 residues. This chain's CDR3 is CASSQDASGGRNEQFF. The CDR3 DNA is TGCGCCAGCAGCCAAGACGCTAGCGGGGGGCGCAATGAGCAGTTCTTC.

This clone was recorded a few times. The V gene is TRBV25-1, the J gene TRBJ2-2; 8 nucleotides match TRBD1. From germline, CDR1 is MGHDK and CDR2 SYGVNS. CDR3 length: 15 residues. V dropped 2 bases and J dropped 7; count of bases not matched to a gene: 6. As DNA, the CDR3 is TGTGCCAGCAGTGAACAGGGGGCTAGGATCGGGGAGCTGTTTTTT. It specifies CASSEQGARIGELFF.

The CDR3 bases are TGTGCCAGCAGCTTGAGAACAGGGGGCACAGATACGCAGTATTTT. Its translation is CASSLRTGGTDTQYF. The rearrangement uses TRBV5-4 and TRBJ2-3; 7 nucleotides align to TRBD1. The CDR3 has 15 amino acids. The V segment lost 1 base and the J segment 1 base; nucleotides outside the gene matches: 3. Germline V lookup: CDR1 SGHNT, CDR2 YYREEE (reference sequence).